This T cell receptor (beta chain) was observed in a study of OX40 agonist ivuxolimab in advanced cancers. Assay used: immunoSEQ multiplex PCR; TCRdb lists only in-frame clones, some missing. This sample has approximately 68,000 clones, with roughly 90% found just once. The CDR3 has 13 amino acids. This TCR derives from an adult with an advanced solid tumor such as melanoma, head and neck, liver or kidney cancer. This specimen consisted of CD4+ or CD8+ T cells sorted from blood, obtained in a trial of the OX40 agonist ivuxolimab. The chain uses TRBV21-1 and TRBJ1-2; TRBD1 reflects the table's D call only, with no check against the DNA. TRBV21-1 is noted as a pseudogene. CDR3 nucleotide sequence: TGTGCCAGCAGCAAAAGGACAGTCTATGGCTACACCTTC. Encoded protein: CASSKRTVYGYTF.